This TCR beta chain was documented in a study of blood T cell repertoires in COVID-19 (dated by TCRdb to 2018 to 2021). As for the study more broadly: Samples covering the acute and convalescent phases of COVID-19 were provided by collaborators in the United States, Italy and Spain. The material from the prospective study consisted of cDNA or gDNA derived from T cells, B-cell-depleted T cells, or PBMCs. The dataset comprised deeply sampled blood TCRbeta repertoires from subjects exposed to, actively infected with, or recovered from COVID-19. A freely available public database, intended as a resource for researchers studying the immune response to SARS-CoV-2, is where the repertoires were released. Samples were obtained from the ongoing ImmuneRACE study (first 160 participants) and from approximately 1,200 subjects provided by 6 global collaborators. Sample metadata almost always included a de-identified subject ID, COVID-19 status, age in years and sex. Where available, HLA class I and class II types were obtained from metadata supplied by the sample provider rather than from assay-based typing. The study at large found these results: The amount of clinical and demographic metadata varied by source and participant and was provided uncurated.

TCRbeta CDR3 regions were amplified from genomic DNA by means of the immunoSEQ Assay, a bias-controlled multiplex PCR. In the paper's pipeline: The number of nucleated cells in each sample was estimated by amplification of reference gene primers within the assay. Sequence reads were collapsed and filtered to measure the absolute abundance of every unique TCRbeta CDR3 rearrangement. For each sample, productive Simpson clonality was calculated as the square root of Simpson's diversity index over productive rearrangements. TCRdb holds this immuneACCESS table with in-frame rearrangements only. Some clones are missing; in checked studies, unresolved V genes explain under half, and the rest has no known cause. V and J calls and clone size are those listed in that table; D and trimming were worked out from the DNA. This sample comprises under 90,000 clones, roughly four fifths of them detected only once. The ten largest clonotypes hold over 40% of the sample.

Points on this clone: This receptor's antigen is unknown. Per-base qualities were not stored, and no clone one base away is much larger.

The CDR3 starts with the cysteine, ends with the phenylalanine, and has 15 residues. This entry keeps only the CDR3 DNA: 45 bases, framed from base 1. CDR1 and CDR2, looked up from the germline V gene, are SGHTA and FQGNSA. V loses 4 bases at its end and J loses 3 bases; junction bases beyond the gene matches: 4. Each collaborating institution followed its own protocols to collect whole blood in K2EDTA tubes. For TCRbeta analysis, collaborators shipped samples in one of three forms: frozen whole blood, isolated PBMCs, or DNA extracted from either of those sample types. The source material was peripheral blood. This TCR came from an elderly man with acute or convalescent COVID-19. The V gene is TRBV7-2 and the J gene is TRBJ2-7; the central 12 bases match TRBD2. The nucleotide sequence is TGTGCCAGCAGCTGGGAACTAGCGGGGGGCTACGAGCAGTACTTC. The resulting protein is CASSWELAGGYEQYF.